Listed below are T cell receptor beta chains from one sample, sequenced in a study of T cell responses to AZD1222 COVID-19 vaccine. TCRdb's table, derived via immunoSEQ multiplex PCR, lists solely in-frame clones and lacks some. Of 80,000 or so clones in the sample, about 85% were seen once. The source was peripheral blood, collected on day 0 of AZD1222 vaccination. Source of these receptors: an adult in good health. Each CDR3 is given with its conserved first and last residue. D genes are given only for firm matches. Expanded clones are given a class, and other clones once, few, many or no size at all.

clone_size,j_call,v_call,d_call,cdr3_aa,cdr3_nt
.,TRBJ1-1,TRBV29-1,TRBD1,CSTKDRRENTEAFF,TGCAGCACTAAGGACAGGCGAGAAAACACTGAAGCTTTCTTT
.,TRBJ2-1,TRBV27,.,CASSSQRIYNEQFF,TGTGCCAGCAGTTCCCAGAGAATCTACAATGAGCAGTTCTTC
.,TRBJ1-4,TRBV4-3,.,CASSLGGGEKLFF,TGCGCCAGCAGCCTGGGGGGAGGTGAAAAACTGTTTTTT
.,TRBJ2-1,TRBV6-1,TRBD2,CASSDGGRAYNEQFF,TGTGCCAGCAGTGACGGAGGGAGGGCCTACAATGAGCAGTTCTTC
once,TRBJ2-7,TRBV19,TRBD1,CASSLQGTDTYEQYF,TGTGCCAGTAGTCTCCAGGGGACAGACACCTACGAGCAGTACTTC
.,TRBJ1-6,TRBV7-2,TRBD1,CASSLRQGDSPLHF,TGTGCCAGCAGCTTGAGACAGGGGGATTCACCCCTCCACTTT
.,TRBJ1-6,TRBV18,.,CASRSTWGQSSYNSPLHF,TGTGCCAGCCGGTCCACCTGGGGGCAAAGCTCCTATAATTCACCCCTCCACTTT
.,TRBJ1-6,TRBV2,.,CASRNGAPLHF,TGTGCCAGCCGAAACGGGGCGCCCCTCCACTTT
few,TRBJ2-5,TRBV2,.,CASTMSGLTQYF,TGTGCCAGCACCATGTCCGGGTTGACCCAGTACTTC
.,TRBJ2-2,TRBV6-5,TRBD2,CASRTSGMYTGELFF,TGTGCCAGCAGGACTAGCGGGATGTACACCGGGGAGCTGTTTTTT
once,TRBJ1-2,TRBV9,TRBD1,CASSVGIGTGKGGGYTF,TGTGCCAGCAGCGTAGGGATCGGGACAGGGAAAGGCGGTGGCTACACCTTC
.,TRBJ1-1,TRBV4-2,TRBD1,CASSQGDRSYSEAFF,TGTGCCAGCAGCCAAGGGGACAGGAGCTACTCTGAAGCTTTCTTT
.,TRBJ2-7,TRBV30,.,CAWSVPETYEQYF,TGTGCCTGGAGTGTCCCGGAGACCTACGAGCAGTACTTC
.,TRBJ2-7,TRBV27,TRBD1,CASAGQGDYEQYF,TGTGCCAGCGCGGGACAGGGGGACTACGAGCAGTACTTC
.,TRBJ2-7,TRBV6-1,TRBD1,CASSKGYRDRSYEQYF,TGTGCCAGCAGTAAAGGGTACCGGGACAGGTCCTACGAGCAGTACTTC
.,TRBJ1-5,TRBV5-8,.,CASSLRGFSSNQPQHF,TGTGCCAGCAGCCTACGGGGGTTTTCTAGCAATCAGCCCCAGCATTTT
.,TRBJ2-7,TRBV6-5,.,CASSYSSGAYEQYF,TGTGCCAGCAGTTACAGCTCGGGAGCCTACGAGCAGTACTTC
.,TRBJ2-7,TRBV10-3,TRBD1,CAISGHRGDEQYF,TGTGCCATCAGTGGCCACAGGGGGGACGAGCAGTACTTC